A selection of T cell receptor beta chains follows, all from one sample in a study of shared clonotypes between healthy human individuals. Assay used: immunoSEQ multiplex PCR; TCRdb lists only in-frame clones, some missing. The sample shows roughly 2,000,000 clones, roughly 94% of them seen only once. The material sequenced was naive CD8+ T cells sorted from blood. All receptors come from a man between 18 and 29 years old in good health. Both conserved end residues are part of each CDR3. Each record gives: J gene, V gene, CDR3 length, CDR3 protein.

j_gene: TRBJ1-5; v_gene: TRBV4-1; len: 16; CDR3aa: CASSLVGASDEQPQHF
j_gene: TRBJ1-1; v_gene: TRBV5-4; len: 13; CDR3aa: CASSSQGGTEAFF
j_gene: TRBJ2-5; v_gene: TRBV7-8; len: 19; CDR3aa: CASSLGLAGASNIQETQYF
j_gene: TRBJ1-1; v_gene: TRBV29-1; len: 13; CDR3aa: CSVRGGTDTEAFF
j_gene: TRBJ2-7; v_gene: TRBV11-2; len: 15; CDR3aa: CASSSTTGGHYEQYF
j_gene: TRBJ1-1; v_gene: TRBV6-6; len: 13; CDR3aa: CASISLGVAEAFF
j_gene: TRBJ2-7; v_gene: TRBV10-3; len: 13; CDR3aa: CAHRDGSSYEQYF
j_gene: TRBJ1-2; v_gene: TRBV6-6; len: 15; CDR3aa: CASSYSTGANYGYTF
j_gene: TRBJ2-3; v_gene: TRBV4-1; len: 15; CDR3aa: CASSQVDVTTDTQYF
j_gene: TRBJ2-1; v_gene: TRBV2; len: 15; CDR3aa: CASSESVSSYNEQFF
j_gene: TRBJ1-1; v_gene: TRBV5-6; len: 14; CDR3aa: CASSPLGGDTEAFF
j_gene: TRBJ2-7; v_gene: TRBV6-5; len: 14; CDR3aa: CASSSERYSYEQYF
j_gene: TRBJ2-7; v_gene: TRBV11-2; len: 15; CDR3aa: CASSLDPGGADEQYF
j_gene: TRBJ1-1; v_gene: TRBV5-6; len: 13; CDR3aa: CASSSTGGTEAFF
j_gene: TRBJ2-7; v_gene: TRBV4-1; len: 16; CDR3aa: CASSQDQVGLSYEQYF
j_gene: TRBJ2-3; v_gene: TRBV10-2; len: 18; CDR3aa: CASQTSGADIPITDTQYF
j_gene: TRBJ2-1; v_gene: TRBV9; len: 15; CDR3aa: CASSVDRATYNEQFF
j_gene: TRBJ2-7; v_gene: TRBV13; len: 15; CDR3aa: CASSPRGQSSYEQYF
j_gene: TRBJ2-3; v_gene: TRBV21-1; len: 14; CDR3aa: CATYRGGRTDTQYF
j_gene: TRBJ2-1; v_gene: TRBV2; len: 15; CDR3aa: CASSEAESSYNEQFF
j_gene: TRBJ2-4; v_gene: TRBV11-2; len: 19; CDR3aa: CASSVGLAATILAKNIQYF
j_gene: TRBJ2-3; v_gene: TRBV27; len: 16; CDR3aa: CASSLSPAGFTDTQYF
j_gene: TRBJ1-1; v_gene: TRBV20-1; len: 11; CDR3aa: CSARRDTEAFF
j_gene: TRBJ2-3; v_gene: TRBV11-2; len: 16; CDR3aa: CASSSAGRAMTDTQYF
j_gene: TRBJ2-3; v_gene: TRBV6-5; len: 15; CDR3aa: CASSLLPGSTDTQYF
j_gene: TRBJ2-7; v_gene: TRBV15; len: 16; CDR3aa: CATSRSMGVSSYEQYF
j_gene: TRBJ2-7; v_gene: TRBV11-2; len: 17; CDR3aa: CASSLVIGETGTYEQYF
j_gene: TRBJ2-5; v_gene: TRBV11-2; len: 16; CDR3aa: CASSFGTSVHRETQYF
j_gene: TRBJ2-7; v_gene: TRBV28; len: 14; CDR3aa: CASRDRANQYEQYF
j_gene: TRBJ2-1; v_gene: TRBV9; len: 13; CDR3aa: CASSAGEVSEQFF
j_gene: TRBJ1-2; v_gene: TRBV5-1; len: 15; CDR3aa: CASSSTGTPNYGYTF
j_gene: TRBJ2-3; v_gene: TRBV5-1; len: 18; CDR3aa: CASSPTPQGAIGADTQYF
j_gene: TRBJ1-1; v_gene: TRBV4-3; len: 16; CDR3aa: CASSQDLITVNTEAFF
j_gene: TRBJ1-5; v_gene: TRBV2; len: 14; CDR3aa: CASSAGDSNQPQHF
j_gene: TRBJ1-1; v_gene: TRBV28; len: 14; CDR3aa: CASSYRNHLTEAFF
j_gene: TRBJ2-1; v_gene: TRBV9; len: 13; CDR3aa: CASSDQASGEQFF
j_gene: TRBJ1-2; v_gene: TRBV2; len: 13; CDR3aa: CASKEGGDYGYTF
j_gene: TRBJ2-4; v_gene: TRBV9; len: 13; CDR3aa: CASSAGTGHIQYF
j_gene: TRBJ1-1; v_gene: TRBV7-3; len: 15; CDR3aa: CASSEGGHSNTEAFF
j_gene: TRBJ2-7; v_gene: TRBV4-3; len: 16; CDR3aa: CASSQDKGGLRYEQYF
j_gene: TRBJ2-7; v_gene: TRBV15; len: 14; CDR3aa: CATSRPGQGIEQYF
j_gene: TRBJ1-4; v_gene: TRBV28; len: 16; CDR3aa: CASSPTGEGTNEKLFF
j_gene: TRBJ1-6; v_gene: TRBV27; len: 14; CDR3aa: CASSPTGGGLPLHF
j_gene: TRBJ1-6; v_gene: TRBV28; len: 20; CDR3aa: CASSEETGTGEFRLNSPLHF
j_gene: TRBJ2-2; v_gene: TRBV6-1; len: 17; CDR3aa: CASSDIPGLANTGELFF
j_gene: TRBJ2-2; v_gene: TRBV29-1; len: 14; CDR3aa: CSVEGAANTGELFF
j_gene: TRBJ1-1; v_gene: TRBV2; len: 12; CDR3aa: CASSGLGAEAFF
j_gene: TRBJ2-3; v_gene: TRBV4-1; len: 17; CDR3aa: CASSQAPPSGRTDTQYF
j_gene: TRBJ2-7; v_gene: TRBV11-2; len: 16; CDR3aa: CASSLNRKAGSYEQYF
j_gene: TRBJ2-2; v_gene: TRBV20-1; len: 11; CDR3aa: CSAPSRGELFF
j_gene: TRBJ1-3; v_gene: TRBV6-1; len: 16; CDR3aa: CASTELDTSSGNTIYF
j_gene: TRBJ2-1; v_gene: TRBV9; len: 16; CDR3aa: CASSVTSGAFYNEQFF
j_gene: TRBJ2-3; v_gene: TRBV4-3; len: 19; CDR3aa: CASSQVLVAENPGSDTQYF
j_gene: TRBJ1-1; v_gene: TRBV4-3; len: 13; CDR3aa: CASSQMENTEAFF
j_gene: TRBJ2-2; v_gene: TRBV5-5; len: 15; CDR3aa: CASSPGHTNTGELFF
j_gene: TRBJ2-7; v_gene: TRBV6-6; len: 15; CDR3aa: CASSYGESHSYEQYF